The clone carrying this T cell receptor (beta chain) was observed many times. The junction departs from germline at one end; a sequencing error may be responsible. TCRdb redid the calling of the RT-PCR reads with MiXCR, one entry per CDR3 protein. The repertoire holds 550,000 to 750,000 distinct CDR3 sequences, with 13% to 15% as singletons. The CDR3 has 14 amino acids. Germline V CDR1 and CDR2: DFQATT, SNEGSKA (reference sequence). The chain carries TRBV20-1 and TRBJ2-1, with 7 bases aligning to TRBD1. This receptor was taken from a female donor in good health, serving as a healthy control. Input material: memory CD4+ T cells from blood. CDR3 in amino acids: CSTRPRTGVNEQFF. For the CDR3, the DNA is TGCAGTACTAGACCGCGAACAGGGGTCAATGAGCAGTTCTTC.